This T cell receptor beta chain derives from a study of long-term antiretroviral therapy in people with HIV. Study conclusions and caveats: Investigators report no available data on ART adherence, viral resistance or therapy changes.

It was version v3.0 of the immunoSEQ assay that was run at survey level. It was about 35,000-50,000 T-cell genomes per sample that sequencing targeted. Sequencing used immunoSEQ multiplex PCR; TCRdb keeps in-frame clones, though not all of them. The table lists 25,000 to 35,000 clones, roughly nine tenths of them singletons, with under 9.5% in the top ten. The V and J ends lost 4 bases and 0 bases, in that order; junction bases with no gene match: 5. This CDR3 is 15 amino acids long. The V gene's germline CDR1 is GTSNPN and CDR2 SVGIG (reference sequence). Notes on this clone: Its antigen is currently unknown.

The TCR sequence derives from a man in his fifties or sixties with HIV. V usage is TRBV30 and J usage is TRBJ1-5, with 8 bases aligning to TRBD1. Source: unsorted PBMCs, taken approximately 5 years before starting antiretroviral therapy. In nucleotides, the CDR3 is TGTGCCTGGACAGGGGGCATGGGTAGCAATCAGCCCCAGCATTTT. Translation: CAWTGGMGSNQPQHF.